A selection of T cell receptor beta chains follows, all from one sample in a study of cytomegalovirus exposure and HLA in healthy donors. Sequencing was performed with immunoSEQ multiplex PCR; in TCRdb, only in-frame clones are kept and a portion is missing. The sample carries around 180,000 clones, approximately 80% recorded once. Source material: PBMCs. Source of these receptors: a woman aged 18-29 years in good health and CMV-seropositive. Both conserved end residues are part of each CDR3. D genes are given only for firm matches. Not all rows give a size; the values are once, few, many and, for expanded clones, a class.

.	once	TRBV11-2	TRBJ1-4	TGTGCCAGCAGCTTAGATGTCGGAGGGACGGCTAATGAAAAACTGTTTTTT	CASSLDVGGTANEKLFF
.	.	TRBV5-1	TRBJ1-5	TGCGCCAGCAGCTTGGGGCACCCAAATCAGCCCCAGCATTTT	CASSLGHPNQPQHF
TRBD1	.	TRBV30	TRBJ2-1	TGTGCCTGGAGCAGGACAGGGGATAGGTATGAGCAGTTCTTC	CAWSRTGDRYEQFF
.	.	TRBV11-3	TRBJ2-1	TGTGCCAGCAGCTCCTCGGGACTTTACAATGAGCAGTTCTTC	CASSSSGLYNEQFF
TRBD1	.	TRBV2	TRBJ1-4	TGTGCCAGCACCCCGGACAGGGGGTCGTACGAAAAACTGTTTTTT	CASTPDRGSYEKLFF
TRBD2	.	TRBV27	TRBJ2-7	TGTGCCAGCAGTGCCAGGACTAGCGGGAGGGACGAGCAGTACTTC	CASSARTSGRDEQYF
TRBD2	few	TRBV19	TRBJ2-2	TGTGCCAGTAGTACGGGGGAGGGCACCGGGGAGCTGTTTTTT	CASSTGEGTGELFF
.	.	TRBV6-6	TRBJ1-1	TGTGCCAGCAGTCAAACGACAGTTAGGGCTTTCTTT	CASSQTTVRAFF
TRBD1	.	TRBV11-2	TRBJ1-4	TGTGCCAGCAGCTTAGGACAGGGGGCGTATGAAAAACTGTTTTTT	CASSLGQGAYEKLFF
TRBD1	.	TRBV19	TRBJ2-7	TGTGCCGGGTCCCGACAGGGGGTGGGCGAGCAGTACTTC	CAGSRQGVGEQYF